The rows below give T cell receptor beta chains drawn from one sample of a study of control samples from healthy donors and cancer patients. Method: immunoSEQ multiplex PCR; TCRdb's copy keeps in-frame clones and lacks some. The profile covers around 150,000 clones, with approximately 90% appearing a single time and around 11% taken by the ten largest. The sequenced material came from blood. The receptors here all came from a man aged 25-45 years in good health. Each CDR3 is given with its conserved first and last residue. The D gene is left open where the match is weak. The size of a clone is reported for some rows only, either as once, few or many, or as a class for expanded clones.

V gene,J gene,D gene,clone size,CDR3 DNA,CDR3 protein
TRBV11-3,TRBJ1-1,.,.,TGTGCCAGCGGACGGAGTCAGAACACTGAAGCTTTCTTT,CASGRSQNTEAFF
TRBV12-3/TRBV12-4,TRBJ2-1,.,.,TGTGCCAGCAGCTCCGGGAGCTACAATGAGCAGTTCTTC,CASSSGSYNEQFF
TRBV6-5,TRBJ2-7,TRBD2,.,TGTGCCAGCGGAGTGTCCGGGACTAGGCTCTACGAGCAGTACTTC,CASGVSGTRLYEQYF
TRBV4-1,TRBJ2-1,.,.,TGCGCCAGCAGCCGTTCGGGACACCCCAATGAGCAGTTCTTC,CASSRSGHPNEQFF
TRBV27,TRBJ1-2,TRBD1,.,TGTGCCAGCGGGACAGGGATTACCTATGGCTACACCTTC,CASGTGITYGYTF
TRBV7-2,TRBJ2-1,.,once,TGTGCCAGCAGCTTAAGAGGGTTTAGGGATGAGCAGTTCTTC,CASSLRGFRDEQFF
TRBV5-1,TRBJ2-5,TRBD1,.,TGCGCCAGCAGACATTCAGGGGGCAAGGAGACCCAGTACTTC,CASRHSGGKETQYF
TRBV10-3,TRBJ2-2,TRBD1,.,TGTGCCATCGCGGGGACAGGGATCACCGGGGAGCTGTTTTTT,CAIAGTGITGELFF
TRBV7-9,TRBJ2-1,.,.,TGTGCCAGCAGCTTAGTTCAGTGGGGGGAGAACAATGAGCAGTTCTTC,CASSLVQWGENNEQFF
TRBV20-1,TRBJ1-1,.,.,TGCAGTGCTGGTGACAGAGGCGAAGCTTTCTTT,CSAGDRGEAFF
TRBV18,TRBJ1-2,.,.,TGTGCCAGCTCACCCGGGGATGGGTTTTATGGCTACACCTTC,CASSPGDGFYGYTF
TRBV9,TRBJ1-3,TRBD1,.,TGTGCCAGCGCTAACACAGGGGGCGCCACCATATATTTT,CASANTGGATIYF
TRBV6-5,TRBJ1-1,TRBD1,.,TGTGCCAGCAGGGGGACAGGGAGGACTGAAGCTTTCTTT,CASRGTGRTEAFF
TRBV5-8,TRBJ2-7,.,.,TGTGCCAGCTTCAGGGCTATGCAGTACTTC,CASFRAMQYF